This is a list of T cell receptor beta chains from one sample in a study of cytomegalovirus exposure and HLA in healthy donors. The repertoire was sequenced with immunoSEQ multiplex PCR; TCRdb's copy has only in-frame clones and lacks some. This table has about 180,000 clones, over 60% appearing once. Sample: PBMCs. The receptors originated from a man aged 35-49 years in good health and CMV-seronegative. Both conserved end residues are trimmed from each CDR3.

TRBV29-1,12,TRBJ2-1,SVDGQGSFYEQF
TRBV5-6,13,TRBJ2-1,ASSAGGGDYNEQF
TRBV25-1,12,TRBJ2-1,ASKTREGDNEQF
TRBV29-1,17,TRBJ2-3,SVEDLRDRGGRALDTQY
TRBV7-2,11,TRBJ1-1,ASSPFTGAEAF
TRBV19,14,TRBJ1-5,ASSIAVNRGDQPQH
TRBV12-5,15,NA,ASGLFSGQGLIYEQY
TRBV10-2,13,TRBJ1-1,ASSESLGQRLEAF
TRBV14,13,TRBJ1-2,ASSQGERGQEGYT
TRBV6-5,13,TRBJ2-2,ASRPDRVGTGELF
TRBV5-1,13,TRBJ1-1,VSSITGSYFTEAF
TRBV6-5,12,TRBJ1-1,ASSYQGSNTEAF
TRBV18,11,TRBJ1-1,ASSPRRDPEAF
TRBV28,12,TRBJ1-2,ASSWRQANYGYT
TRBV2,15,TRBJ2-7,ASSPPRTGPLGHEQY
TRBV21-1,11,TRBJ1-1,ASSKPENTEAF
TRBV2,16,TRBJ2-4,ASSSETSGGFFKNIQY
TRBV19,6,TRBJ1-1,ASGGAF
TRBV2,16,TRBJ1-5,ASSDSSGTGGINQPQH
TRBV12-5,12,TRBJ2-1,ASGLRGGLDEQF
TRBV30,11,TRBJ1-5,AWSVGGSQPQH
TRBV19,13,TRBJ1-5,ASSTRQNSNQPQH
TRBV5-1,13,TRBJ1-3,ASSDWDSSGNTIY
TRBV9,10,TRBJ1-1,ASSAQGAEAF
TRBV27,13,TRBJ2-4,ASSPTGPGRFIQY
TRBV5-1,14,TRBJ1-5,ASNRLSRGCNQPQH
TRBV6-5,9,TRBJ2-7,ASSEDSRQY
TRBV7-8,13,TRBJ2-1,ASSLALSVYNEQF
TRBV5-1,17,TRBJ2-1,ASSSRPGTSGLAYNEQF
TRBV5-6,13,TRBJ2-1,ASSFGLAVYNEQF
TRBV29-1,12,TRBJ2-1,SVEGQGAPDEQF
TRBV19,13,TRBJ1-5,ASSMAGYGNQPQH
TRBV5-1,14,TRBJ2-5,ASSVGGLAGAETQY
TRBV18,11,TRBJ1-4,ASSRGQGEKLF
TRBV10-3,13,TRBJ1-1,AISEPTGRRTEAF
TRBV9,12,TRBJ2-7,ASSVTTDSYEQY
TRBV7-9,10,TRBJ1-5,ASGADNQPQH
TRBV5-1,13,TRBJ2-1,ASSPTSGRALMEF
TRBV27,11,TRBJ1-2,ASSPTGVGGYT
TRBV19,13,TRBJ2-3,ASNDRGPSTDTQY
TRBV27,11,TRBJ2-5,ASSFRGPETQY
TRBV7-8,13,TRBJ1-4,ASSQYSPTNEKLF
TRBV18,12,TRBJ2-7,ASSPGTGSYEQY
TRBV27,11,TRBJ1-5,ASSPDSYQPQH